Listed here are 27 T cell receptor beta chains from one sample, sequenced in a study of spatial heterogeneity in lung cancer. Time point denoted: sample taken at primary tumor resection. Whole RNA from tumor, nontumor lung or frozen PBMC was sequenced unsorted. Each CDR3 protein is one row after TCRdb ran MiXCR on the 5' RACE reads. The sample lists approximately 14,000 distinct CDR3 sequences, about a tenth occurring once. This material consisted of PBMCs, taken at surgery. The receptors here all came from a female donor with early-stage non-small cell lung cancer.

This clonotype was detected many times. J is TRBJ1-1 and V is TRBV5-6; D unresolved. Germline CDR1 is SGHDT and CDR2 is YYEEEE. V lost 3 bases and J 2 bases, leaving 8 bases between the germline ends. The CDR3 has 13 amino acids. This chain's CDR3 is CASSSQRNTEAFF. CDR3 nucleotides: TGTGCCAGCAGCTCACAGAGAAACACTGAAGCTTTCTTT.

Many counts were recorded for this clonotype. This rearrangement joins TRBV2 to TRBJ1-2; 7 nucleotides agree with TRBD1. This CDR3 spans 13 amino acids. The germline V gene has CDR1 SNHLY and CDR2 FYNNEI. V gave up 3 bases and J gave up 7 bases; unmatched junction bases: 5. CDR3 amino acids: CASSDRGVVGYTF. The CDR3 bases are TGTGCCAGCAGTGACAGGGGGGTAGTTGGCTACACCTTC.

The chain links TRBV5-1 to TRBJ2-3; 9 nucleotides line up with TRBD2. The trim removed 0 bases at V and 1 base at J, leaving 3 bases unmatched. This CDR3 contains 16 residues. CDR1 and CDR2 from the germline V gene are SGHRS and YFSETQ. For the CDR3, the DNA is TGCGCCAGCAGCTTGGAAGCGGGGGGCCGCACAGATACGCAGTATTTT. It is translated as CASSLEAGGRTDTQYF.

This clonotype was detected many times. The chain couples TRBV14 to TRBJ1-1, with D possibly being TRBD1 (5 bases). This CDR3 contains 17 residues. V was cut by 5 bases and J by 10 bases, with 29 bases left in between. From germline, CDR1 is SGHDN and CDR2 FVKESK. DNA for the CDR3: TGTGCCAGCAGCGGCCGGTGGAGAGGGGCTGGGAAGTCACCAGCTTTCTTT. Amino acids: CASSGRWRGAGKSPAFF.

This clonotype was picked up many times. The chain carries TRBV5-6 and TRBJ1-2; 8 nucleotides agree with TRBD1. The junction had 2 bases not matched to a gene; V was cut back by 2 bases and J by 2 bases. This CDR3 spans 14 amino acids. Germline V CDR1 and CDR2: SGHDT, YYEEEE. The CDR3 DNA sequence: TGTGCCAGCAGCTTCAGGGGGCGGAACTATGGCTACACCTTC. Protein product: CASSFRGRNYGYTF.

A few counts support this clonotype. The V and J genes are TRBV7-9 and TRBJ2-1; the match to TRBD2 covers 14 bases. With 1 base clipped from V and 10 bases from J, the junction kept 0 bases outside the gene matches. Germline-derived CDR1 and CDR2 are SEHNR and FQNEAQ (reference sequence). The CDR3 totals 14 residues. Here the CDR3 DNA reads TGTGCCAGCAGCTTAGGGACTAGCGGGGGGGAGCAGTTCTTC. Protein sequence: CASSLGTSGGEQFF.

This clonotype was recorded at least ten times. V is TRBV12-3 or TRBV12-4 and J is TRBJ1-6; no clear D gene. The germline V and J ends were trimmed by 1 base and 10 bases, with 14 bases remaining between them. The CDR3 contains 15 residues. CDR3 protein: CASSLGGGEGSPLHF. DNA of the CDR3: TGTGCCAGCAGTTTAGGAGGCGGGGAAGGGTCACCCCTCCACTTT.

V gene TRBV18 combines with J gene TRBJ2-7; a weak D match, TRBD2 (6 bases). The CDR3 is 14 residues long. Trimming left V 3 bases short and J 2 bases short, with 11 bases between. The germline V gene encodes CDR1 KGHSH and CDR2 LQKENI. CDR3 region: CASSPRDWTYEQYF. CDR3 sequence (DNA): TGTGCCAGCTCACCGAGGGACTGGACCTACGAGCAGTACTTC.

The chain carries TRBV10-2 and TRBJ1-1; no clear D. The germline V and J ends were trimmed by 0 bases and 0 bases, with 11 bases remaining between them. The CDR3 has 16 residues. From germline, CDR1 is WSHSY and CDR2 SAAADI. For the CDR3, the DNA is TGCGCCAGCAGTGAGTCGGCTGGGCAGATGAACACTGAAGCTTTCTTT. Protein sequence: CASSESAGQMNTEAFF.

This clonotype is judged medium-sized. The chain recombines TRBV11-2 with TRBJ1-2, with 8 bases aligning to TRBD1. The germline V gene has CDR1 SGHAT and CDR2 FQNNGV. The CDR3 extends over 12 amino acids. With V trimmed by 5 bases and J by 6 bases, 2 bases remained unmatched. The CDR3 reads CASSRTGNGYTF. The CDR3 DNA sequence: TGTGCCAGCAGCCGGACAGGGAATGGCTACACCTTC. Combining the CDR3 with reference TRBV11-2 and TRBJ1-2 gives the whole variable domain EAGVAQSPRYKIIEKRQSVAFWCNPISGHATLYWYQQILGQGPKLLIQFQNNGVVDDSQLPKDRFSAERLKGVDSTLKIQPAKLEDSAVYLCASSRTGNGYTFGSGTRLTVV.

This clonotype was counted many times. V usage is TRBV29-1 and J usage is TRBJ2-1; a possible D gene is TRBD1 (8 bases). The V end lost 5 bases, the J end lost 6 bases, and 17 bases lay between the germline ends. Looked up from germline, CDR1 is SQVTM and CDR2 is ANQGSEA. This CDR3 has 14 amino acids. In DNA form, the CDR3 reads TGCAGCGTTAAACAGGGGGGGTTCCTCAATGAGCAGTTCTTC. It yields the protein CSVKQGGFLNEQFF.

The gene calls are TRBV12-3 or TRBV12-4 and TRBJ2-5, with D possibly matching TRBD2 (5 bases). V dropped 6 bases and J dropped 2 bases, with 19 bases sitting between them. CDR3 size: 16 residues. The CDR3 spells CASSESWTRRQETQYF. The CDR3 bases are TGTGCCAGCAGCGAATCATGGACTCGGCGTCAAGAGACCCAGTACTTC.

This clonotype was observed many times. The genes are TRBV27 and TRBJ2-7, with D perhaps TRBD2 (6 bases). There are 15 residues in the CDR3. Germline assignment: CDR1 MNHEY and CDR2 SMNVEV (reference sequence). V was pared by 7 bases and J by 0 bases, with 16 bases between. Here the CDR3 DNA reads TGTGCCAGCATGGCGGGGCCCGGGTTCTCCTACGAGCAGTACTTC. Encoded protein: CASMAGPGFSYEQYF.

This clonotype has at least ten counts. The V call is TRBV11-1, the J call TRBJ2-5; D might be TRBD2 (5 bases). Trimming removed 5 bases at V and 2 bases at J, with 15 bases between. The CDR3 is 15 residues long. Germline-derived CDR1 and CDR2 are SGHAT and FQDESV (reference sequence). The CDR3 protein is CASSRGRRIQETQYF. The CDR3 DNA sequence: TGTGCCAGCAGCCGCGGCCGGAGGATACAAGAGACCCAGTACTTC.

This clonotype was detected many times. The chain joins TRBV19 to TRBJ2-5, with D perhaps matching TRBD2 (6 bases). Germline CDR1 and CDR2: LNHDA and SQIVND (reference sequence). With 7 bases removed from V and 9 bases from J, the gap between germline ends came to 12 bases. The CDR3 sequence is 11 residues long. The CDR3 DNA reads TGTGCCAGTAAAGGAGGGTCCGCCCAGTACTTC. Translating gives CASKGGSAQYF. Filled out from reference TRBV19 and TRBJ2-5, the complete variable domain reads DGGITQSPKYLFRKEGQNVTLSCEQNLNHDAMYWYRQDPGQGLRLIYYSQIVNDFQKGDIAEGYSVSREKKESFPLTVTSAQKNPTAFYLCASKGGSAQYFGPGTRLLVL.

This clonotype was observed many times. DNA for the CDR3: TGTGCCAGCAGTGCCGTACTAGCGGGGGGGAGTAAGACCCAGTACTTC. Its protein product is CASSAVLAGGSKTQYF. The chain joins TRBV12-3 or TRBV12-4 to TRBJ2-5; 13 bases fit TRBD2. There are 16 residues in the CDR3. V shed 5 bases, J shed 6 bases, and the junction held 9 bases outside the gene matches.

Ten or more counts support this clonotype. This chain joins TRBV20-1 and TRBJ1-4, with D possibly being TRBD1 (6 bases). Germline CDR1 DFQATT, CDR2 SNEGSKA (reference sequence). Trimming removed 4 bases at V and 8 bases at J, with 23 bases between. The CDR3 sequence is 16 residues long. The CDR3 loop reads CSAIDDSGQSGEKLFF. In DNA, the CDR3 is TGCAGTGCTATAGACGACTCAGGACAGTCTGGGGAAAAACTGTTTTTT.

This clonotype was detected many times. This chain uses TRBV28 with TRBJ1-1, with D possibly TRBD1 on 6 matching bases. Between the trimmed V and J ends, which lost 6 bases and 4 bases, there was a span of 15 bases. The germline V gene has CDR1 MDHEN and CDR2 SYDVKM. The CDR3 is 14 amino acids. CDR3 sequence: CASSSTGFITEAFF. The CDR3 DNA reads as TGTGCCAGCAGCTCTACAGGGTTTATCACTGAAGCTTTCTTT.

Concerning this clonotype itself: With a much larger clone just one base away, this may be a read error. The chain employs TRBV5-1 and TRBJ2-7, with D unresolved. Germline CDR1 is SGHRS and CDR2 is YFSETQ. The CDR3 contains 14 residues. V was shortened by 4 bases and J by 6 bases, with 17 bases between the two germline ends. The DNA of the CDR3 is TGCGCCAGCAGCCCCGAGGTCCCGACCACCGAGCAGTACTTC. Translation gives CASSPEVPTTEQYF.

A few counts support this clonotype. In DNA, the CDR3 is TGTGCCACCCAAGAGCGCAGCGCGAACACCGGGGAGCTGTTTTTT. Amino acid sequence: CATQERSANTGELFF. This chain links TRBV24-1 with TRBJ2-2; no reliable D call. The CDR3 is made up of 15 amino acids. Germline V gives CDR1 KGHDR, CDR2 SFDVKD. V lost 9 bases to trimming and J lost 0 bases, with 13 bases between them.

Many counts were recorded for this clonotype. The V call is TRBV12-3 or TRBV12-4, the J call TRBJ1-6, with 8 bases that match TRBD1. This CDR3 is 15 amino acids long. After removal of 1 base from V and 5 bases from J, the junction contained 1 base not matched to a gene. CDR3 in amino acids: CASSLGQGNNSPLHF. CDR3 bases: TGTGCCAGCAGTTTAGGACAGGGGAATAATTCACCCCTCCACTTT.

This clonotype was observed at least ten times. The chain is built from TRBV6-6 and TRBJ2-1; D may match TRBD1 or TRBD2 (5 bases each). This CDR3 comprises 12 residues. V gave up 4 bases and J gave up 10 bases, with 11 bases separating them. Germline V gene lookup returns CDR1 MNHNY and CDR2 SVGAGI (reference sequence). CDR3 in DNA: TGTGCCAGCAGTTCCCTCGGGGACGAGCAGTTCTTC. This translates into CASSSLGDEQFF.

This clonotype was counted only a few times. The rearrangement joins TRBV19 to TRBJ2-1, with D possibly matching TRBD2 (5 bases). Germline V gives CDR1 LNHDA, CDR2 SQIVND (reference sequence). This CDR3 has 13 residues. V lost 10 bases to trimming and J lost 6 bases, with 16 bases between them. This CDR3 is CATRAPAGNEQFF. CDR3 DNA: TGTGCCACCCGGGCCCCGGCGGGCAATGAGCAGTTCTTC.

This clonotype has more than one count but fewer than ten. For the CDR3, the DNA is TGTGCCAGCAGTACCGGGACAGGGGGATTATATAGCAATCAGCCCCAGCATTTT. It translates to CASSTGTGGLYSNQPQHF. The chain carries TRBV12-3 or TRBV12-4 and TRBJ1-5; 11 bases match TRBD1. The length of the CDR3 is 18 residues. The trim removed 5 bases at V and 0 bases at J, leaving 9 bases unmatched.

The table lists this clonotype with many counts. The rearrangement joins TRBV7-2 to TRBJ1-1; D is perhaps TRBD1 (5 bases). Per the germline V gene, CDR1 is SGHTA and CDR2 is FQGNSA. The CDR3 covers 13 residues. Trimming removed 5 bases from V and 8 bases from J, with 15 bases in between. The CDR3 DNA reads TGTGCCAGCAGCGGGACGATTACAGCCGAAGCTTTCTTT. It yields the protein CASSGTITAEAFF. The full variable domain, rest sourced from reference TRBV7-2 and TRBJ1-1, is GAGVSQSPSNKVTEKGKDVELRCDPISGHTALYWYRQSLGQGLEFLIYFQGNSAPDKSGLPSDRFSAERTGGSVSTLTIQRTQQEDSAVYLCASSGTITAEAFFGQGTRLTVV.

This clonotype was detected only a few times. DNA of the CDR3: TGTGCCAGTAGTATTTTCTCCTCTGGGGCCAACGTCCTGACTTTC. It codes for CASSIFSSGANVLTF. V usage is TRBV19 and J usage is TRBJ2-6; no definite D call. The CDR3 spans 15 residues. V lost 3 bases to trimming and J lost 0 bases, with 6 bases between them. Germline assignment: CDR1 LNHDA and CDR2 SQIVND (reference sequence).

This clonotype was picked up one time. The chain links TRBV6-5 to TRBJ2-7; no firm D call. The CDR3 length is 15 residues. Trimming removed 0 bases at V and 3 bases at J, with 12 bases between. Germline assignment: CDR1 MNHEY and CDR2 SVGAGI. In nucleotides, the CDR3 is TGTGCCAGCAGTTACTCCCCCGAATCAAACTACGAGCAGTACTTC. Encoded protein: CASSYSPESNYEQYF.